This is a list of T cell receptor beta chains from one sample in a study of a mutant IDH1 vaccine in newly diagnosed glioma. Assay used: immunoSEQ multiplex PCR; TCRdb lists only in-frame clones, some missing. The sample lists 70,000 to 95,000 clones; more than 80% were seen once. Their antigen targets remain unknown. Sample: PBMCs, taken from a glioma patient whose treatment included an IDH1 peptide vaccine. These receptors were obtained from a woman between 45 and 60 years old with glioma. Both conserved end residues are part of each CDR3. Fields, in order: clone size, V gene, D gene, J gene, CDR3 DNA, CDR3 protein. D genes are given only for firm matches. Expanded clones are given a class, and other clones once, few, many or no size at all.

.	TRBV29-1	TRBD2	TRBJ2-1	TGCAGCGTTGAAGATCGGTTAACTAGCGGGGGGAACAATGAGCAGTTCTTC	CSVEDRLTSGGNNEQFF
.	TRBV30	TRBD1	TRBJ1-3	TGTGCCTGGAGAAGAGGGGGCGACGGAAACACCATATATTTT	CAWRRGGDGNTIYF
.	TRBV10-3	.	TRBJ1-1	TGTGCCACCCAGACACAGTCGAACACTGAAGCTTTCTTT	CATQTQSNTEAFF
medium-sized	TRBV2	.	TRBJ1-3	TGTGCCAGCAGACCCCAGGGACCTGGAAACACCATATATTTT	CASRPQGPGNTIYF
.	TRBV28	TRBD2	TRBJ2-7	TGTGCCAGCAGTCTCAGTCGGGGGGTTGGCTACGAGCAGTACTTC	CASSLSRGVGYEQYF
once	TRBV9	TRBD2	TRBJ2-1	TGTGCCAGCAGCGCCGGACTAGCGGGAGGACGTAATGAGCAGTTCTTC	CASSAGLAGGRNEQFF
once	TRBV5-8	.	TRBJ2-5	TGTGCCAGCAGCATATACAGAATACCAGAGACCCAGTACTTC	CASSIYRIPETQYF
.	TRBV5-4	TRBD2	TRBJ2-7	TGTGCCAGCAGCTCCTCTTACGCGGGAGCGAGCTCCTACGAGCAGTACTTC	CASSSSYAGASSYEQYF
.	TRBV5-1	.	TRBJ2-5	TGCGCCAGCAGCACGCAGGGGTCGTACCAAGAGACCCAGTACTTC	CASSTQGSYQETQYF
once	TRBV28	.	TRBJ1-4	TGTGCCAGCAGTTTCTTCCGGGCGTCTACTAATGAAAAACTGTTTTTT	CASSFFRASTNEKLFF
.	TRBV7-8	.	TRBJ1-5	TGTGCCAGCAGCACTTCGACCCGTAGCTCAATTATGGATCAGCCCCAGCATTTT	CASSTSTRSSIMDQPQHF
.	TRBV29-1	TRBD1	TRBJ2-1	TGCAGCGCGGGGACAGATGAGCAGTTCTTC	CSAGTDEQFF
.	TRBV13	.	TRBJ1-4	TGTGCCAGCAGCTCCAACCCGGGACTTCAAAGGAGTGAAAAACTGTTTTTT	CASSSNPGLQRSEKLFF
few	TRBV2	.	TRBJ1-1	TGTGCCAGCAGTAAGGATATGACTGAAGCTTTCTTT	CASSKDMTEAFF
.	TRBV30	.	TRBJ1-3	TGTGCCTGGAGTTCATCCCTTGGAAACACCATATATTTT	CAWSSSLGNTIYF
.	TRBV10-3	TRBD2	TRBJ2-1	TGTGCCATCAGAAATAGCGGGAGGGCCACGGATGAGCAGTTCTTC	CAIRNSGRATDEQFF
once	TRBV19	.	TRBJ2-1	TGTGCCAGTAAGGGCTCCAGCAACAATGAGCAGTTCTTC	CASKGSSNNEQFF
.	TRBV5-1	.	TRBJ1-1	TGCGCCAGCAGCCCATCCCAAGAGGGGAGATCTGAAGCTTTCTTT	CASSPSQEGRSEAFF
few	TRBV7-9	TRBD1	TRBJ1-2	TGTGCCAGCAGAGACAGGGACCTAGGAGATGGCTACACCTTC	CASRDRDLGDGYTF
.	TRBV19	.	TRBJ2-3	TGTGCCAGTAGTGCGTTTGGGCGGATCACAGATACGCAGTATTTT	CASSAFGRITDTQYF
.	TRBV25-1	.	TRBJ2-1	TGTGCCAGCAGTGGTCCCGGGCCCCACAATGAGCAGTTCTTC	CASSGPGPHNEQFF
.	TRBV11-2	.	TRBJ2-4	TGTGCCAGCAGCTTAGTCAGGGGACCCAAAAACATTCAGTACTTC	CASSLVRGPKNIQYF
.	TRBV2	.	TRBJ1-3	TGTGCCAGCATCCTCGCCCTACCAGGCTCTGGAAACACCATATATTTT	CASILALPGSGNTIYF
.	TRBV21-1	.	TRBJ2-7	TGTGCCAGCACCCCCGGACTAGTTCTCTACGAGCAGTACTTC	CASTPGLVLYEQYF
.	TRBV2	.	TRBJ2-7	TGTGCCAGCAGTGAAATGGGGACACCGTCCGAGCAGTACTTC	CASSEMGTPSEQYF
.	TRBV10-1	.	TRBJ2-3	TGCGCCAGCAGTGGAGCCGGACCCACAGATACGCAGTATTTT	CASSGAGPTDTQYF
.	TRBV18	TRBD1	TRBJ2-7	TGTGCCAGCTCACCAGCCCGGGACAGGGCATCCGAGCAGTACTTC	CASSPARDRASEQYF
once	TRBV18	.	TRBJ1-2	TGTGCCAGCTCACAAACCCCTGATTCATATGGCTACACCTTC	CASSQTPDSYGYTF
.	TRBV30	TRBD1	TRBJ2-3	TGTGCCTGGAGTCGGACAGGCGCCACAGATACGCAGTATTTT	CAWSRTGATDTQYF
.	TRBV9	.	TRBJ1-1	TGTGCCAGCAGCGTAGCTGGGGGGCAAGCTTTCTTT	CASSVAGGQAFF
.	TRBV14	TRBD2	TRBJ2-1	TGTGCCAGCAGCCATTTGGGACTAGCGGGAGTAGGTGAGCAGTTCTTC	CASSHLGLAGVGEQFF
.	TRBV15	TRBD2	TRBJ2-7	TGTGCCACCAGCAGAGTTGGCGGGAGCTCCTACGAGCAGTACTTC	CATSRVGGSSYEQYF
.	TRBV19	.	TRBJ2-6	TGTGCCAGTAGTATAAACTCTGGGGCCAACGTCCTGACTTTC	CASSINSGANVLTF
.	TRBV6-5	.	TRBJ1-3	TGTGCCAGCAGTTACGCCGAGGGTCATGGGTACACCATATATTTT	CASSYAEGHGYTIYF
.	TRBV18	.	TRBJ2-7	TGTGCCAGCTCGGCCCCTATTGGAGACAGCTACTCCTACGAGCAGTACTTC	CASSAPIGDSYSYEQYF
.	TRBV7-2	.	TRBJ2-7	TGTGCCAGCAGCTTAGCGAGCTCCTACGAGCAGTACTTC	CASSLASSYEQYF